This TCR beta chain was identified during a study of vaccination effects on CD4 cells after COVID-19. The study, taken as a whole, reports: There was marked clonal contraction among infection- and vaccine-induced clones late after vaccination.

Between the trimmed V and J ends, which lost 4 bases and 7 bases, there was a span of 19 bases. The CDR3 totals 15 residues. Germline loops: CDR1 MGHRA, CDR2 YSYEKL. Details on this clone: Its antigen is unidentified.

ViraFEST expansion of antigen-specific CD4+ T cells with viral peptide pools preceded sequencing. CD4+ T cell isolation took place after 10 days of culture. The healthy vaccine recipients, who had no prior SARS-CoV-2 infection, showed negative nucleocapsid antibodies. Two million PBMC were seeded per well and grown in the presence of approximately 9.5 IU/ml IL-2 and 10 ug/ml peptides. The assay was immunoSEQ multiplex PCR, and TCRdb's table has in-frame clones only and misses some. This table has 77,000 or so clones, 78% appearing once. The V and J genes are TRBV4-1 and TRBJ1-1; possibly TRBD1 for D (6 bases). The starting material was CD4+ T cells from PBMCs cultured with SARS-CoV-2 spike peptides, obtained before COVID-19 vaccination. The TCR was taken from a human donor who received a COVID-19 vaccine. CDR3 sequence: CASSRNEAGAYEAFF. The CDR3 DNA reads TGCGCCAGCAGCCGGAATGAAGCAGGGGCTTATGAAGCTTTCTTT.